One and the same sample provided the 13 T cell receptor beta chains below, sequenced in a study of Tregs in tolerant kidney transplant recipients (dated by TCRdb to between 2018 and 2020). The receptor library was made with the immunoSEQ multiplex PCR assay. TCRdb holds this immuneACCESS table with in-frame rearrangements only. Some clones are missing; in checked studies, unresolved V genes explain under half, and the rest has no known cause. The table held for this sample gives some 5,800 clones. The top ten hold about two fifths of the sample. Related donors were used in the transplants with nonmyeloablative bone marrow transplantation, and mixed chimerism was transient in the human trials. Here the sequenced sample was CD8+ T cells from blood (PBMCs), taken 12 months after the transplant. These receptors all come from a human patient who received a combined kidney and bone marrow transplant. Following transplantation, part of the T cell population may be supplied by the graft donor rather than the patient.

On this clone itself: At one boundary the junction diverges from the germline segment, which might be a read error. The read halts 3 residues ahead of the CDR3 end, with the missing end drawn from the germline J gene. The chain has TRBV4-2 and TRBJ1-6; D unresolved. Germline V gene sequence: CDR1 LGHNA, CDR2 YNFKEQ. The CDR3 is made up of 15 amino acids. The CDR3 spells CASSQGSLADSPLHF. The CDR3 bases that were read are TGCGCCAGCAGCCAAGGTAGCTTAGCGGATTCACCC.

CDR3 DNA, as far as it was read: TGTGCCAGCAGCTTTCCAGGGGGCGGTAACTATGGC. This encodes CASSFPGGGNYG. The CDR3 reads in full as CASSFPGGGNYGYTF. V and J are TRBV7-9 and TRBJ1-2, with TRBD1 identical over 8 bases. The read ends 3 residues before the CDR3 terminus; that terminus is restored from the germline J gene. CDR3 length equals 15 residues. The germline gives CDR1 SEHNR, CDR2 FQNEAQ (reference sequence). Trimming cost V 3 bases and J 1 base; bases outside gene matches: 4. Combining the CDR3 with reference TRBV7-9 and TRBJ1-2 gives the whole variable domain DTGVSQNPRHKITKRGQNVTFRCDPISEHNRLYWYRQTLGQGPEFLTYFQNEAQLEKSRLLSDRFSAERPKGSFSTLEIQRTEQGDSAMYLCASSFPGGGNYGYTFGSGTRLTVV.

With respect to this clone: With the read ending 3 residues before the CDR3 end, the germline J gene is used to fill in that end. The chain couples TRBV19 to TRBJ2-3, with TRBD1 matching 9 bases. The CDR3 is 16 residues long. V dropped 3 bases and J dropped 0; count of bases not matched to a gene: 4. Germline V gene lookup returns CDR1 LNHDA and CDR2 SQIVND (reference sequence). The covered CDR3 bases are TGTGCCAGTAGTATCCCGGACAGGGGTAGCACAGATACG. It encodes CASSIPDRGSTDT. The full CDR3 protein reads CASSIPDRGSTDTQYF.

Concerning this clone itself: The DNA ends 3 residues before the CDR3 does, and the rest of the CDR3 is filled in from the germline J gene. V gene TRBV10-1 combines with J gene TRBJ1-6; 7 bases match TRBD1. Germline V gene data show CDR1 as WNHNN and CDR2 as SYGVQD (reference sequence). V lost 3 bases to trimming and J lost 5 bases; unmatched junction nucleotides: 7. CDR3 length equals 16 residues. The CDR3 reads CASSDPGGQHNSPLHF. The CDR3 DNA, read in part, is TGCGCCAGCAGTGATCCAGGGGGACAGCATAATTCACCC.

Concerning this clone: The CDR3 extends 3 residues past the end of the read, so its final part is completed from the germline J gene. The chain couples TRBV5-5 to TRBJ1-1, with D perhaps matching TRBD1 (6 bases). This CDR3 has 13 residues. The V end lost 7 bases, the J end lost 1 base, and 11 bases lay between the germline ends. CDR1 and CDR2 from the germline V gene are SGHKS and YYEKEE (reference sequence). The covered CDR3 bases are TGTGCCAGCGTCGGGGGGCAGAACACTGAA. Protein: CASVGGQNTE. The entire CDR3 is CASVGGQNTEAFF.

Notes on this clone: The sequence runs out 3 residues before the end of the CDR3; the remainder is reconstructed from the germline J gene. V and J are TRBV7-9 and TRBJ2-3, with D possibly TRBD2 on 6 matching bases. The CDR3 contains 15 residues. The V end was cut by 5 bases, the J end by 3 bases, with 15 bases between. Germline CDR1 is SEHNR and CDR2 is FQNEAQ (reference sequence). The CDR3 DNA, read in part, is TGTGCCAGCAGCCCCTTTTCCGGGGGTACAGATACG. It specifies CASSPFSGGTDT. The complete CDR3 protein is CASSPFSGGTDTQYF. Filled out from reference TRBV7-9 and TRBJ2-3, the complete variable domain reads DTGVSQNPRHKITKRGQNVTFRCDPISEHNRLYWYRQTLGQGPEFLTYFQNEAQLEKSRLLSDRFSAERPKGSFSTLEIQRTEQGDSAMYLCASSPFSGGTDTQYFGPGTRLTVL.

Turning to this clone: The read ends 3 residues before the CDR3 terminus; that terminus is restored from the germline J gene. The chain is built from TRBV20-1 and TRBJ2-7; the D gene is possibly TRBD1 (5 bases). CDR1 and CDR2 from the germline V gene are DFQATT and SNEGSKA (reference sequence). V lost 5 bases and J 3 bases, leaving 29 bases between the germline ends. The CDR3 is 18 amino acids. CDR3 protein: CSAEREPDRSKWGYEQYF. The CDR3 bases that were read are TGCAGTGCTGAAAGAGAGCCCGACAGATCAAAGTGGGGCTACGAG.

About this clone itself: The read falls 3 residues short of the CDR3 end, and the missing part is taken from the germline J gene. The chain is built from TRBV19 and TRBJ2-1; 9 bases agree with TRBD1. The germline CDR1 and CDR2 sequences are LNHDA and SQIVND (reference sequence). CDR3 length: 14 amino acids. The J segment lost 4 bases and the V segment lost 8 bases, leaving 6 bases of the junction unmatched. The part of the CDR3 DNA that was read is TGTGCCAGTCACCCGGGACAGGGTTACAATGAG. Translated: CASHPGQGYNE. The full CDR3 protein reads CASHPGQGYNEQFF.

Turning to this clone: Read sequence stops 3 residues before the CDR3 end, and the germline J gene provides the missing end. This rearrangement joins TRBV7-8 to TRBJ2-7, with D hard to call. The CDR3 is 13 amino acids. Germline CDR1 and CDR2: SGHVS and FQNEAQ. The V gene lost 5 bases and the J gene lost 2 bases, with 10 bases spanning the gap. CDR3 loop: CASSAGPTYEQYF. CDR3 bases read: TGTGCCAGCAGCGCCGGTCCGACCTACGAG.

Incomplete CDR3 DNA: TGTGCCAGCAGTTTATGGGGACAGGGAAGCACCGGGGAG. This encodes CASSLWGQGSTGE. The CDR3 in full is CASSLWGQGSTGELFF. The chain has TRBV28 and TRBJ2-2, with TRBD1 matching over 9 bases. The read comes to an end 3 residues before the CDR3 does, leaving the germline J gene to fill in the end. The length of the CDR3 is 16 residues. J gave up 4 bases and V 0 bases, and 3 bases lay outside the gene matches. Per germline, CDR1 MDHEN and CDR2 SYDVKM.

As regards this clone: From the germline J gene comes the end of the CDR3, since the read stops 3 residues before it. This chain connects TRBV20-1 to TRBJ2-3; D perhaps matches TRBD1 (5 bases). V was pared by 5 bases and J by 7 bases, with 25 bases between. CDR1 is DFQATT, CDR2 SNEGSKA, per germline (reference sequence). The CDR3 is 16 amino acids. The CDR3 DNA, read in part, is TGCAGTGCTGGGGCGGCCTTGACCGGGTTCGCTAATACG. Protein sequence: CSAGAALTGFANT. The full CDR3 protein is CSAGAALTGFANTQYF.

As concerns this clone: The CDR3 goes on 3 residues after the read ends, and that part is filled in from the germline J gene. V gene TRBV19 combines with J gene TRBJ1-5; D gene uncertain. Per the germline V gene, CDR1 is LNHDA and CDR2 is SQIVND (reference sequence). This CDR3 spans 15 amino acids. Trimming removed 3 bases at V and 1 base at J, with 10 bases between. The part of the CDR3 DNA that was read is TGTGCCAGTAGTATCCTGACACTCAGCAATCAGCCC. This translates into CASSILTLSNQP. The full CDR3 protein reads CASSILTLSNQPQHF. The variable domain in full, completed from reference TRBV19 and TRBJ1-5, reads DGGITQSPKYLFRKEGQNVTLSCEQNLNHDAMYWYRQDPGQGLRLIYYSQIVNDFQKGDIAEGYSVSREKKESFPLTVTSAQKNPTAFYLCASSILTLSNQPQHFGDGTRLSIL.

Notes on this clone: Read coverage stops 3 residues before the CDR3 terminus; the germline J gene supplies the remainder. The V call is TRBV11-2, the J call TRBJ2-7; the D gene is possibly TRBD2 (7 bases). CDR3 size: 13 residues. V was shortened by 4 bases and J by 2 bases, with 9 bases between the two germline ends. CDR1 SGHAT and CDR2 FQNNGV come from the germline V gene. The DNA read from the CDR3 is TGTGCCAGCAGCTCGGGGGGCACCTACGAG. Protein sequence: CASSSGGTYE. The CDR3, in full, reads CASSSGGTYEQYF.